The clone carrying this TCR beta chain was recorded at least ten times. With a duration under 2 months, the hyperthyroidism was newly diagnosed in patients aged 18 to 65. The sample comes from a study of T cells in Graves' hyperthyroidism and ophthalmopathy. This CDR3 spans 14 amino acids. Trimming shortened V by 6 bases and J by 3 bases, and 14 bases separated the two germline ends. Per the germline V gene, CDR1 is KGHSH and CDR2 is LQKENI. TCR beta CDR3 region amplification was performed from RNA transcripts. First-round RT-PCR with HTBI primers amplified the TCR CDR3 region. TCRdb re-called the multiplex PCR reads with MiXCR, one entry per CDR3 protein. The sample carries roughly 700,000 distinct CDR3 sequences, 14% recorded once.

Sequencing was carried out using blood. The source of this sequence is a woman aged 18-30 years with Graves' hyperthyroidism. The chain employs TRBV18 and TRBJ1-1; possible D gene TRBD1, 6 bases. The CDR3 here is CASSPRTDYTEAFF. CDR3 sequence (DNA): TGTGCCAGCTCCCCTCGGACAGACTACACTGAAGCTTTCTTT.